This T cell receptor beta chain was captured by sequencing in a study of blood T cells in healthy people across ages. Study findings and constraints: Naive T cell percentage showed a strong correlation with the diversity of TCR beta. Significant beta diversity loss was already apparent by age about 39, declining roughly linearly.

Sample-barcoded 5' priming and a J-beta primer mix drove a second PCR of about 6 to 12 cycles. TCRdb re-called the 5' RACE reads with MiXCR, one entry per CDR3 protein. The sample includes more than 800,000 distinct CDR3 sequences, less than 35% of them seen just once. The amount of total RNA extracted per sample was at least 6 micrograms. To note about this clonotype: Antigen specificity is unknown.

The length of the CDR3 is 18 residues. Germline CDR1 MNHEY, CDR2 SMNVEV (reference sequence). The V end was cut by 5 bases, the J end by 0 bases, with 19 bases between. The rearrangement joins TRBV27 to TRBJ1-4; D is ambiguous. The sequence derives from a woman at least 80 years old in good health. The sequencing sample was made of blood. The DNA of the CDR3 is TGTGCCAGCAGTAGAACCCTCCTACATGGCACAACTAATGAAAAACTGTTTTTT. It encodes CASSRTLLHGTTNEKLFF.